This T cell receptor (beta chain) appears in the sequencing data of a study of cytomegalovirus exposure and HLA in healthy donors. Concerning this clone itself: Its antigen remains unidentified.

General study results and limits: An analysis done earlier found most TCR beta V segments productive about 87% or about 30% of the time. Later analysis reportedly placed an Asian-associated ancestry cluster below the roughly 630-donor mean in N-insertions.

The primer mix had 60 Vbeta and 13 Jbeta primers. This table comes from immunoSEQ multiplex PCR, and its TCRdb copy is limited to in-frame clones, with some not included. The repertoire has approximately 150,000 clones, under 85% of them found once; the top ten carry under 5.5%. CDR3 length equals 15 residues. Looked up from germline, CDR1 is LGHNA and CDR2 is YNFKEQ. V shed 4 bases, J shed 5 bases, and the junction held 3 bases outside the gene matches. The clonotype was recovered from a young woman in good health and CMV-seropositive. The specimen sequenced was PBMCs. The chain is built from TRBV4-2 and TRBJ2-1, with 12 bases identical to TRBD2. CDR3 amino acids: CASSLWTSGDNEQFF. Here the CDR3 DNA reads TGTGCCAGCAGCCTTTGGACTAGCGGGGACAATGAGCAGTTCTTC.